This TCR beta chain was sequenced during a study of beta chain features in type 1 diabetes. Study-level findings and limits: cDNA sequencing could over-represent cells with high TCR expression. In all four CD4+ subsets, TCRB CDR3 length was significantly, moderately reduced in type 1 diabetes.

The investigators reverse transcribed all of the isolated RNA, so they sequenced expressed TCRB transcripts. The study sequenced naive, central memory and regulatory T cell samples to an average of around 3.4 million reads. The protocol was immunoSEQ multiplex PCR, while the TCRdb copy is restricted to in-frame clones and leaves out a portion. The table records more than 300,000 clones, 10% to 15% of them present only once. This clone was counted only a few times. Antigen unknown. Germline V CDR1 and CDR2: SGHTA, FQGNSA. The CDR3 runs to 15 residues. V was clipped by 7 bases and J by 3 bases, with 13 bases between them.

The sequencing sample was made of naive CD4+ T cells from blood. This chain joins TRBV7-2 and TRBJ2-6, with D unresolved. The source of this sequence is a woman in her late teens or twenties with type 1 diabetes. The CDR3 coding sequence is TGTGCCAGCACCCGGCAGCCGGGTGGGGCCAACGTCCTGACTTTC. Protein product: CASTRQPGGANVLTF. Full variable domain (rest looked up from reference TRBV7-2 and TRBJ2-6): GAGVSQSPSNKVTEKGKDVELRCDPISGHTALYWYRQSLGQGLEFLIYFQGNSAPDKSGLPSDRFSAERTGGSVSTLTIQRTQQEDSAVYLCASTRQPGGANVLTFGAGSRLTVL.